This T cell receptor beta chain appears in the sequencing data of a study of shared clonotypes between healthy human individuals. The assay was immunoSEQ multiplex PCR, and TCRdb's table has in-frame clones only and misses some. The table includes about 2 million clones, 85% to 95% detected once. The CDR3 has 13 residues. Germline CDR1 SGHNT, CDR2 YYREEE (reference sequence). Losses at the gene ends were 10 bases for V and 1 base for J; bases not matched to a gene: 5. The source of this sequence is a young man in good health. The specimen sequenced was naive CD4+ T cells sorted from blood. Subset denoted: CD45RA+ positively selected. The gene calls are TRBV5-4 and TRBJ2-3; 8 bases line up with TRBD1. CDR3 in amino acids: CASRGQGTDTQYF. In DNA, the CDR3 is TGTGCCTCCAGGGGACAGGGCACAGATACGCAGTATTTT.